This TCR beta chain was found in a study of CD8 T cells in Susac syndrome. Random hexamers served to reverse transcribe roughly 0.5 to 1 ug RNA. TCRdb ran MiXCR on the immunoSEQ multiplex PCR reads and lists one entry per CDR3 protein. The table shows roughly 200,000 distinct CDR3 sequences, with 95% occurring only once. CDR1 is GTSNPN, CDR2 SVGIG, per germline (reference sequence). Trimming shortened V by 4 bases and J by 3 bases, and 6 bases separated the two germline ends. The CDR3 consists of 12 residues. Controls comprised healthy donors matched for age and sex. The material sequenced was CD4+ T cells from PBMCs. This chain uses TRBV30 with TRBJ2-2; D is undetermined. The sequence was obtained from a human donor in good health. DNA of the CDR3: TGTGCCTGGACCCCGGACACCGGGGAGCTGTTTTTT. Its protein product is CAWTPDTGELFF.